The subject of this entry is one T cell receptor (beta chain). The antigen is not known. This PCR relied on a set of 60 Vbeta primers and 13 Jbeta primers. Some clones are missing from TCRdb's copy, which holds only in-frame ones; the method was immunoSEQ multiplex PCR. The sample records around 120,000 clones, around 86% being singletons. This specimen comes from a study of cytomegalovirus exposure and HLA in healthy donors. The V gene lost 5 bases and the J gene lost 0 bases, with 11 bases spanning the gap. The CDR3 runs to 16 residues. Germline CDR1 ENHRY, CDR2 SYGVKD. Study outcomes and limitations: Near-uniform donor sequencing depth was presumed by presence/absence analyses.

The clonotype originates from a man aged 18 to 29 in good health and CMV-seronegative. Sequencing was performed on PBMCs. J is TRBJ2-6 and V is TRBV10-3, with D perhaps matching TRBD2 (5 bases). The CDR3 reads CAISIGSISGANVLTF. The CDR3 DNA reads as TGTGCCATCAGTATTGGGAGCATCTCTGGGGCCAACGTCCTGACTTTC.